Detailed here is one T cell receptor (beta chain). Amplification used 60 Vbeta primers and 13 Jbeta primers. Profiling relied on immunoSEQ multiplex PCR, and the TCRdb table lists in-frame clones only, not all of them. The sample has tens of thousands of clones, about 60% seen once. This sample was taken from a study of cytomegalovirus exposure and HLA in healthy donors. Study overall: In an earlier analysis, 90 million to 120 million unique TCR beta sequences were found from about 180 million T cells.

Donors counted as nominally healthy when sampled, yet unrecorded immune exposures were likely. The sequence was obtained from a young man in good health and CMV-seropositive. The sample was PBMCs.

CDR3 residues: CASSRSSGRVPGELFF. CDR3 in DNA: TGTGCCAGCAGCAGAAGTAGCGGGAGGGTCCCCGGGGAGCTGTTTTTT. The chain combines TRBV7-8 with TRBJ2-2; 11 bases line up with TRBD2. The trim removed 5 bases at V and 6 bases at J, leaving 8 bases unmatched. In germline, CDR1 is SGHVS, CDR2 FQNEAQ. This CDR3 comprises 16 residues.